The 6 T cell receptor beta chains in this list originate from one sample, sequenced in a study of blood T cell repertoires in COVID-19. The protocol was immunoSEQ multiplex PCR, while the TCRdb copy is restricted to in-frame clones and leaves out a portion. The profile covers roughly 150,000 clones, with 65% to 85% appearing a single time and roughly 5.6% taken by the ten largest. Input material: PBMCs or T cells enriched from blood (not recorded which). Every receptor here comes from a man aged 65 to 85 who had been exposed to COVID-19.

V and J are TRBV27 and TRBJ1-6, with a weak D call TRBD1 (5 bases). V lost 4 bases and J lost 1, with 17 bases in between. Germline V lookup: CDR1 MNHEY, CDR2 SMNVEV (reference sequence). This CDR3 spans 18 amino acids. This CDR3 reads CASSSEGALPSYNSPLHF. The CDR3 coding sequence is TGTGCCAGCAGTTCAGAAGGGGCCCTACCTTCCTATAATTCACCCCTCCACTTT.

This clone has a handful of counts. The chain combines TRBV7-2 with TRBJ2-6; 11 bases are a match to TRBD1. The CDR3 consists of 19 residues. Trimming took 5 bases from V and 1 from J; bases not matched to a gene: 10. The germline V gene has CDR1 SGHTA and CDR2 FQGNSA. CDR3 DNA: TGTGCCAGCAGCCTACAATGGACAGGGGGCAATTCTGGGGCCAACGTCCTGACTTTC. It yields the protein CASSLQWTGGNSGANVLTF. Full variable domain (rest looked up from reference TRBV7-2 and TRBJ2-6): GAGVSQSPSNKVTEKGKDVELRCDPISGHTALYWYRQSLGQGLEFLIYFQGNSAPDKSGLPSDRFSAERTGGSVSTLTIQRTQQEDSAVYLCASSLQWTGGNSGANVLTFGAGSRLTVL.

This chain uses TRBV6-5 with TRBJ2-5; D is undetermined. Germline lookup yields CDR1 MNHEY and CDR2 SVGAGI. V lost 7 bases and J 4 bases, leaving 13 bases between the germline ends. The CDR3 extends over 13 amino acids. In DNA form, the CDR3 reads TGTGCCAGCATGCGTGCAGGAAGAGAGACCCAGTACTTC. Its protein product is CASMRAGRETQYF.

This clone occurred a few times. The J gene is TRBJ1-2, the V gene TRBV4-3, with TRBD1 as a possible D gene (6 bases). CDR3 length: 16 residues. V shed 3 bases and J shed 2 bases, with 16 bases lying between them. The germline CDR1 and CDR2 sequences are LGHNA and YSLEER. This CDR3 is CASSQAPRDKNYGYTF. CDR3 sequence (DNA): TGCGCCAGCAGCCAGGCCCCAAGGGACAAAAACTATGGCTACACCTTC.

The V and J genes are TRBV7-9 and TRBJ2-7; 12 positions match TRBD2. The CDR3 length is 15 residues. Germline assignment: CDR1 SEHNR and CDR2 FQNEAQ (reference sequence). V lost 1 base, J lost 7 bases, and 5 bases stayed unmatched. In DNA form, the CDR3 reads TGTGCCAGCAGCTTAGGACTAGCGGGAGTAGGGGAGCAGTACTTC. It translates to CASSLGLAGVGEQYF.

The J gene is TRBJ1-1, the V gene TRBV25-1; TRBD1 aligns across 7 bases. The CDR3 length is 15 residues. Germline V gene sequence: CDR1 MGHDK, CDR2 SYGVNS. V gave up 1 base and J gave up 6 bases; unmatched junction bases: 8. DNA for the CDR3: TGTGCCAGCAGTGAATCGGAAGGGGGCATTCCTGAAGCTTTCTTT. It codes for CASSESEGGIPEAFF.